This T cell receptor (beta chain) comes out of a study of cytomegalovirus exposure and HLA in healthy donors. Trimming pared 2 bases from V and 4 bases from J, leaving 18 bases between. The CDR3 sequence is 17 residues long. Germline V gene data show CDR1 as MDHEN and CDR2 as SYDVKM. Study-wide results and limits: In a later analysis, V- and J-gene trimming of beta chains associated with a DCLRE1C missense variant, replicated independently.

As regards this clone: Its antigen is as yet unknown.

Vbeta (60) and Jbeta (13) primers were used in the PCR. Some clones are missing from TCRdb's copy, which holds only in-frame ones; the method was immunoSEQ multiplex PCR. The sample includes 200,000 to 250,000 clones, less than 85% of them seen just once. The specimen sequenced was PBMCs. The source of this sequence is a man aged 18 to 35 in good health and CMV-seronegative. The chain links TRBV28 to TRBJ1-3, with D uncertain. CDR3 DNA: TGTGCCAGCAGTTTAGGGCCTCTGGGTACAAGAGGAAACACCATATATTTT. Protein: CASSLGPLGTRGNTIYF.